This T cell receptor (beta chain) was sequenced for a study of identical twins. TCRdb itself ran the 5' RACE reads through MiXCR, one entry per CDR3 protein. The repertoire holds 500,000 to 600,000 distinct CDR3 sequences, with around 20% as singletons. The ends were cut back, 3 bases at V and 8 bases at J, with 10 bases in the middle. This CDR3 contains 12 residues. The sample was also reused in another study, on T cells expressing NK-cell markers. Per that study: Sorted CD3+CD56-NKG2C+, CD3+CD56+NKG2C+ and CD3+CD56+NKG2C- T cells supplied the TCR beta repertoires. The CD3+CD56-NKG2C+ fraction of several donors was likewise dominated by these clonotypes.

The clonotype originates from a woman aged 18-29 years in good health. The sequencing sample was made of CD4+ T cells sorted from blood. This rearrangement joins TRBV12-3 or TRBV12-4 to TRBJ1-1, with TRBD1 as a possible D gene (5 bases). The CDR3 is CASSFQWGEAFF. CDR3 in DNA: TGTGCCAGCAGTTTTCAATGGGGCGAAGCTTTCTTT.